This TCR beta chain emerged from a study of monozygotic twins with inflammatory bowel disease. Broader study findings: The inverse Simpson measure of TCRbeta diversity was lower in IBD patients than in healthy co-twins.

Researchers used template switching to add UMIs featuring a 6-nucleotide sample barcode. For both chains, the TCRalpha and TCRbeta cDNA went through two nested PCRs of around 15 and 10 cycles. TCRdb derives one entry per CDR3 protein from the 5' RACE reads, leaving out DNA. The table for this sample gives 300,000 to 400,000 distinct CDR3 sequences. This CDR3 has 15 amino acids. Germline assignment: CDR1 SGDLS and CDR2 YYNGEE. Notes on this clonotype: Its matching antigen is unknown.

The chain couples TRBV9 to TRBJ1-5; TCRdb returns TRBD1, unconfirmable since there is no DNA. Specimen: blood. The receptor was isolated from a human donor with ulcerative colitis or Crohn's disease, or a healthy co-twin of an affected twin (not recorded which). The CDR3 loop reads CASSRAGASNQPQHF.